Shown below are 22 T cell receptor beta chains from a single sample sequenced in a study of memory CD4+ T cells and cytomegalovirus serostatus. Single viable CD3+CD4+CD8-CD45RO+ cells were sorted as the memory CD4+ T cells. Generated by immunoSEQ multiplex PCR, the TCRdb table keeps only in-frame clones and is missing some. The table includes under 80,000 clones, about 73% detected once. Sample: memory CD4+ T cells from blood. The receptors were gathered from an adult in good health and CMV-seropositive.

The rearrangement uses TRBV10-3 and TRBJ2-3; 7 nucleotides agree with TRBD2. The CDR3 runs to 15 residues. Germline V gives CDR1 ENHRY, CDR2 SYGVKD. With 4 bases clipped from V and 0 bases from J, the junction kept 4 bases outside the gene matches. CDR3 sequence: CAISASSGSTDTQYF. The CDR3 DNA follows: TGTGCCATCAGTGCATCTAGCGGCAGCACAGATACGCAGTATTTT.

The V gene is TRBV7-6, the J gene TRBJ2-2; D remains unclear. Trimming removed 2 bases at V and 2 bases at J, with 6 bases between. The V gene's germline CDR1 is SGHVS and CDR2 FNYEAQ. CDR3 length: 14 residues. The CDR3 DNA follows: TGTGCCAGCAGCTTATTGAGCAACACCGGGGAGCTGTTTTTT. Its translation is CASSLLSNTGELFF. The whole variable domain, filled in from reference TRBV7-6 and TRBJ2-2, reads GAGVSQSPRYKVTKRGQDVALRCDPISGHVSLYWYRQALGQGPEFLTYFNYEAQQDKSGLPNDRFSAERPEGSISTLTIQRTEQRDSAMYRCASSLLSNTGELFFGEGSRLTVL.

V usage is TRBV7-2 and J usage is TRBJ2-1; D not certain. CDR1 is SGHTA and CDR2 is FQGNSA in the germline V gene. V dropped 6 bases and J dropped 5 bases, with 5 bases sitting between them. The CDR3 sequence is 11 residues long. As DNA, the CDR3 is TGTGCCAGCAGATCTAACAATGAGCAGTTCTTC. Residues: CASRSNNEQFF.

This chain links TRBV19 with TRBJ2-2, with D perhaps TRBD1 (6 bases). Germline V CDR1 and CDR2: LNHDA, SQIVND (reference sequence). V lost 6 bases, J lost 1 base, and 9 bases lay in between. This CDR3 region has 14 residues. The CDR3 nucleotides read TGTGCCAGTAGGGCCAGGGGGAACACCGGGGAGCTGTTTTTT. Translated, it gives CASRARGNTGELFF.

V usage is TRBV19 and J usage is TRBJ1-2; TRBD1 is a possible D gene (5 bases). V dropped 6 bases and J dropped 0 bases, with 14 bases sitting between them. CDR1 and CDR2 from the germline V gene are LNHDA and SQIVND (reference sequence). The CDR3 has 15 amino acids. CDR3 sequence reads: CASSHRQNSNYGYTF. CDR3 nucleotide sequence: TGTGCCAGTAGCCACAGACAGAATTCTAACTATGGCTACACCTTC.

This clone was found many times. This chain links TRBV19 with TRBJ1-5; no reliable D call. The CDR3 runs 13 residues. Trimming took 6 bases from V and 6 from J, leaving 12 bases between them. CDR1 and CDR2 from the germline V gene are LNHDA and SQIVND (reference sequence). The CDR3 reads CASRTFSSQPQHF. For the CDR3, the DNA is TGTGCCAGTAGGACCTTCTCTTCTCAGCCCCAGCATTTT.

The chain uses TRBV6-1 and TRBJ2-7, with no clear D. The CDR3 extends over 12 amino acids. V lost 6 bases and J lost 4, with 10 bases in between. Germline CDR1 reads MNHNS; CDR2 reads SASEGT. The CDR3 loop reads CASSPQGYEQYV. In nucleotides, the CDR3 is TGTGCCAGCAGCCCACAAGGGTACGAGCAGTACGTC.

This clone was recorded a few times. The V and J genes are TRBV5-6 and TRBJ2-1; D remains ambiguous. Germline CDR1 and CDR2: SGHDT and YYEEEE. V dropped 6 bases and J dropped 0 bases, with 19 bases sitting between them. CDR3 length: 17 amino acids. In nucleotides, the CDR3 is TGTGCCAGCAACACCGGGCCCCACGTCAGCTCCTACAATGAGCAGTTCTTC. Translation: CASNTGPHVSSYNEQFF.

The V and J genes are TRBV7-2 and TRBJ1-5, with 7 bases matching TRBD1. Germline values: CDR1 SGHTA, CDR2 FQGNSA. The junction had 4 bases not matched to a gene; V was cut back by 5 bases and J by 0 bases. There are 15 residues in the CDR3. The CDR3 DNA reads TGTGCCAGCAGCCCAGGGGGACGTAGCAATCAGCCCCAGCATTTT. Protein product: CASSPGGRSNQPQHF. The variable domain in full, completed from reference TRBV7-2 and TRBJ1-5, reads GAGVSQSPSNKVTEKGKDVELRCDPISGHTALYWYRQSLGQGLEFLIYFQGNSAPDKSGLPSDRFSAERTGGSVSTLTIQRTQQEDSAVYLCASSPGGRSNQPQHFGDGTRLSIL.

The rearrangement uses TRBV11-3 and TRBJ2-5; 9 bases match TRBD2. This CDR3 is 15 amino acids long. Per the germline V gene, CDR1 is SGHNT and CDR2 is YENEEA. Losses at the gene ends were 3 bases for V and 3 bases for J; bases not matched to a gene: 5. CDR3 DNA: TGTGCCAGCAGCTTGGCGACTAGCGGCAAAGAGACCCAGTACTTC. Protein: CASSLATSGKETQYF.

This clone was observed a few times. The chain has TRBV30 and TRBJ1-1; D gene ambiguous. The germline V and J ends were trimmed by 3 bases and 5 bases, with 10 bases remaining between them. The germline CDR1 and CDR2 sequences are GTSNPN and SVGIG (reference sequence). CDR3 size: 12 residues. The CDR3 coding sequence is TGTGCCTGGAGGGTCGGAAGGACTGAAGCTTTCTTT. Translating gives CAWRVGRTEAFF.

The chain links TRBV6-6 to TRBJ1-1; D ambiguous. This CDR3 spans 16 amino acids. V dropped 0 bases and J dropped 1 base, with 12 bases sitting between them. CDR1 and CDR2 (germline): MNHNY, SVGAGI (reference sequence). CDR3 DNA: TGTGCCAGCAGTTACTCGAGGCCCGCAGGGAACACTGAAGCTTTCTTT. Amino acid sequence: CASSYSRPAGNTEAFF.

This chain links TRBV5-4 with TRBJ1-2, with no clear D. Germline V lookup: CDR1 SGHNT, CDR2 YYREEE (reference sequence). This CDR3 spans 12 amino acids. The V end was cut by 0 bases, the J end by 12 bases, with 12 bases between. In DNA, the CDR3 is TGTGCCAGCAGCTTGGTACCCTCAAAGCACACCTTC. This gives the protein CASSLVPSKHTF.

This clone has just one count. The chain employs TRBV13 and TRBJ2-3; D unresolved. The germline V and J ends were trimmed by 7 bases and 0 bases, with 11 bases remaining between them. The CDR3 runs 14 residues. The V gene's germline CDR1 is PRHDT and CDR2 FYEKMQ (reference sequence). In DNA, the CDR3 is TGTGCCAGCAAGTGGACCAGTAGCACAGATACGCAGTATTTT. As protein: CASKWTSSTDTQYF.

The gene calls are TRBV27 and TRBJ2-7; TRBD1 aligns across 8 bases. This CDR3 is built from 18 residues. Germline V CDR1 and CDR2: MNHEY, SMNVEV (reference sequence). Trimming at V came to 3 bases and at J to 6 bases, leaving 19 bases not matched to a gene. The DNA for the CDR3 is TGTGCCAGCAGTTTCCGCCGACAGGGGCTGAGTAGTATACGCGAGCAGTACTTC. Translating it yields CASSFRRQGLSSIREQYF.

The rearrangement links TRBV5-1 to TRBJ1-1; D is perhaps TRBD1 (5 bases). The CDR3 runs to 14 residues. The germline gives CDR1 SGHRS, CDR2 YFSETQ. Trimming stripped 2 bases from V and 4 bases from J, with 12 bases between. Written as DNA, the CDR3 is TGCGCCAGCAGCTTCTCCACGGGGGGCACTGAAGCTTTCTTT. Protein: CASSFSTGGTEAFF.

V usage is TRBV5-6 and J usage is TRBJ1-2, with D possibly being TRBD1 (5 bases). Deletions cut 5 bases from V and 6 bases from J, with 14 bases between. The CDR3 loop spans 13 amino acids. The V gene's germline CDR1 is SGHDT and CDR2 YYEEEE. The CDR3 DNA reads as TGTGCCAGCAGTACGACAGTGGGGCATGGCTACACCTTC. It is translated as CASSTTVGHGYTF.

This CDR3 is CASSLDGELTEAFF. The CDR3 DNA reads TGCGCCAGCAGCTTGGACGGGGAGTTGACTGAAGCTTTCTTT. The chain joins TRBV5-1 to TRBJ1-1, with D unresolved. Germline V gives CDR1 SGHRS, CDR2 YFSETQ. Trimming shortened V by 0 bases and J by 5 bases, and 11 bases separated the two germline ends. CDR3 length: 14 residues.

This sequence joins TRBV27 and TRBJ2-3, with 8 nucleotides matching TRBD1. V lost 5 bases, J lost 3 bases, and 7 bases stayed unmatched. The CDR3 spans 15 residues. Germline V lookup: CDR1 MNHEY, CDR2 SMNVEV (reference sequence). The CDR3 spells CASSNYRGNTDTQYF. CDR3 coding DNA: TGTGCCAGCAGTAACTACAGGGGGAATACAGATACGCAGTATTTT.

The V and J genes are TRBV11-2 and TRBJ1-2, with D possibly matching TRBD1 (5 bases). With 5 bases removed from V and 4 bases from J, the gap between germline ends came to 20 bases. Germline CDR1 and CDR2: SGHAT and FQNNGV. The CDR3 runs to 16 residues. As DNA, the CDR3 is TGTGCCAGCAGCCCACCACTCCGTACAGGCCCCTATGGCTACACCTTC. Its protein product is CASSPPLRTGPYGYTF.

The gene calls are TRBV20-1 and TRBJ2-1; 11 bases match TRBD1. The ends lost 1 base at V and 14 bases at J; junction bases unmatched: 1. The CDR3 has 11 residues. Germline V lookup: CDR1 DFQATT, CDR2 SNEGSKA (reference sequence). The chain's CDR3 is CSARVGQGEFF. For the CDR3, the DNA is TGCAGTGCTAGAGTGGGACAGGGGGAGTTCTTC.

The CDR3 DNA is TGCAGCGTTGAGGTTTGGCTAGCGGGAGTCGAAGAGACCCAGTACTTC. Residues: CSVEVWLAGVEETQYF. The chain couples TRBV29-1 to TRBJ2-5; 10 bases match TRBD2. The CDR3 spans 16 residues. Germline V gives CDR1 SQVTM, CDR2 ANQGSEA. Trimming removed 3 bases from V and 3 bases from J; junction bases left unmatched: 10.